Shown below are 22 T cell receptor beta chains from a single sample sequenced in a study of Graves' ophthalmopathy and Graves' hyperthyroidism. Amplified material comprised TCR beta CDR3 regions derived from RNA transcripts. A first-round RT-PCR used HTBI primers, followed by a second-round multiplex PCR. TCRdb independently ran MiXCR on the multiplex PCR reads; one entry per CDR3 protein. Among about 740,000 distinct CDR3 sequences listed, 35% to 50% were seen once. Sequenced: peripheral blood. Source of these receptors: an adult man with Graves' ophthalmopathy.

Concerning this clonotype: A read error may explain this, as a much larger clone is one base away. The rearrangement links TRBV7-2 to TRBJ1-4; D is unresolved. From germline, CDR1 is SGHTA and CDR2 FQGNSA. The CDR3 totals 15 residues. CDR3 sequence reads: CAGSEHESTNEKLFF. The CDR3, as DNA: TGTGCCGGCAGCGAACACGAATCAACTAATGAAAAACTGTTTTTT.

This chain uses TRBV10-2 with TRBJ1-6; TRBD1 is a possible D gene (5 bases). The CDR3 has 15 amino acids. Germline V gene data show CDR1 as WSHSY and CDR2 as SAAADI. Trimming left V 0 bases short and J 6 bases short, with 9 bases between. CDR3 coding DNA: TGCGCCAGCAGTGAGTCGGGACTGGGTAATTCACCCCTCCACTTT. Translation gives CASSESGLGNSPLHF.

The table lists this clonotype with a few counts. J is TRBJ2-7 and V is TRBV7-2; 13 bases are a match to TRBD2. Losses at the gene ends were 5 bases for V and 6 bases for J; bases not matched to a gene: 16. Germline-derived CDR1 and CDR2 are SGHTA and FQGNSA. The CDR3 runs to 18 residues. The CDR3, as DNA: TGTGCCAGCAGCGCCTCGGCCCTCGGACTAGCGGGAGCGGGCGAGCAGTACTTC. As protein: CASSASALGLAGAGEQYF. The whole variable domain, remainder taken from reference TRBV7-2 and TRBJ2-7, is GAGVSQSPSNKVTEKGKDVELRCDPISGHTALYWYRQSLGQGLEFLIYFQGNSAPDKSGLPSDRFSAERTGGSVSTLTIQRTQQEDSAVYLCASSASALGLAGAGEQYFGPGTRLTVT.

The CDR3 protein is CSVEHPNTEAFF. DNA for the CDR3: TGCAGCGTTGAACACCCAAACACTGAAGCTTTCTTT. The chain has TRBV29-1 and TRBJ1-1; D not resolved. This CDR3 has 12 amino acids. Trimming removed 2 bases at V and 2 bases at J, with 6 bases between. CDR1 is SQVTM, CDR2 ANQGSEA, per germline.

In its sample, this clonotype was seen many times. This chain connects TRBV10-2 to TRBJ1-1, with D possibly TRBD1 on 6 matching bases. Germline V gives CDR1 WSHSY, CDR2 SAAADI. This CDR3 is 16 amino acids long. The V and J ends lost 5 bases and 0 bases respectively, with 16 bases between them. The CDR3 loop reads CASSPGHLIMNTEAFF. DNA of the CDR3: TGCGCCAGCAGTCCGGGACACCTAATAATGAACACTGAAGCTTTCTTT.

Turning to this clonotype: A read error may explain this, as a much larger clone is one base away. The chain joins TRBV25-1 to TRBJ1-1; D unresolved. The CDR3 extends over 11 amino acids. The V end was cut by 3 bases, the J end by 5 bases, with 4 bases between. In germline, CDR1 is MGHDK, CDR2 SYGVNS. The CDR3 DNA is TGTGCCAGCAGTGAGTTAACTGAAGCTTTCTTT. Protein sequence: CASSELTEAFF.

The rearrangement uses TRBV7-6 and TRBJ2-2; D gene unclear. Trimming left V 1 base short and J 4 bases short, with 7 bases between. The germline gives CDR1 SGHVS, CDR2 FNYEAQ. The CDR3 covers 14 residues. The CDR3, as DNA: TGTGCCAGCAGCTTAGTGGTCCTCACCGGGGAGCTGTTTTTT. Its protein product is CASSLVVLTGELFF. The full variable domain, completed using reference TRBV7-6 and TRBJ2-2, is GAGVSQSPRYKVTKRGQDVALRCDPISGHVSLYWYRQALGQGPEFLTYFNYEAQQDKSGLPNDRFSAERPEGSISTLTIQRTEQRDSAMYRCASSLVVLTGELFFGEGSRLTVL.

This clonotype was recorded many times. The chain uses TRBV29-1 and TRBJ2-2, with D hard to call. The germline V gene encodes CDR1 SQVTM and CDR2 ANQGSEA. This CDR3 is built from 11 residues. V lost 5 bases and J lost 3, with 4 bases in between. The CDR3 sequence is CSVCDTGELFF. CDR3 DNA sequence: TGCAGCGTTTGCGACACCGGGGAGCTGTTTTTT.

This clonotype was seen a handful of times. The V call is TRBV19, the J call TRBJ1-1; perhaps TRBD1 as D (6 bases). Trimming left V 8 bases short and J 4 bases short, with 14 bases between. The CDR3 length is 13 residues. In germline, CDR1 is LNHDA, CDR2 SQIVND (reference sequence). The CDR3 DNA sequence: TGTGCCAGTGGATCAACAGGGTTCACTGAAGCTTTCTTT. This gives the protein CASGSTGFTEAFF.

In its sample, this clonotype was seen many times. The chain has TRBV7-3 and TRBJ1-1, with 9 bases aligning to TRBD1. Unmatched junction bases numbered 4, after V lost 5 bases and J lost 0 bases. The germline gives CDR1 SGHTA, CDR2 FQGTGA. The CDR3 is 15 amino acids. CDR3 residues: CASSQQGAMNTEAFF. CDR3 in DNA: TGTGCCAGCAGCCAACAGGGGGCTATGAACACTGAAGCTTTCTTT.

The chain employs TRBV2 and TRBJ2-5; D perhaps matches TRBD2 (5 bases). The CDR3 sequence is 13 residues long. The V gene's germline CDR1 is SNHLY and CDR2 FYNNEI. The CDR3, as DNA: TGTGCGCGCCGGGCACTAGGGAAAGAGACCCAGTACTTC. It yields the protein CARRALGKETQYF.

A single count supports this clonotype. V and J are TRBV14 and TRBJ2-7; D gene uncertain. This CDR3 is built from 13 residues. The germline V and J ends were trimmed by 3 bases and 10 bases, with 16 bases remaining between them. Germline V gene sequence: CDR1 SGHDN, CDR2 FVKESK. Here the CDR3 reads CASSHVVSREQYF. The CDR3 nucleotides are TGTGCCAGCAGCCACGTTGTTTCGAGAGAACAGTACTTC.

Ten or more counts support this clonotype. V usage is TRBV11-2 and J usage is TRBJ2-7; D unclear. This CDR3 has 12 residues. V dropped 1 base and J dropped 6 bases, with 7 bases sitting between them. The germline V gene has CDR1 SGHAT and CDR2 FQNNGV. The DNA of the CDR3 is TGTGCCAGCAGCTTAGGCTCTGTCGAGCAGTACTTC. It yields the protein CASSLGSVEQYF.

This clonotype was observed a few times. The chain uses TRBV6-5 and TRBJ1-1; no clear D gene. The CDR3 length is 12 residues. In germline, CDR1 is MNHEY, CDR2 SVGAGI. Trimming stripped 7 bases from V and 7 bases from J, with 13 bases between. CDR3 sequence: CASMLLDGEAFF. In DNA form, the CDR3 reads TGTGCCAGCATGCTCTTGGACGGTGAAGCTTTCTTT.

Worth noting for this clonotype: The CDR3 does not end in the conserved phenylalanine or tryptophan, so this is likely a read error. The DNA is left out, because the CDR3 cannot be placed on it with certainty; the CDR3 is given as TCRdb lists it. The J gene is TRBJ2-5, the V gene TRBV20-1. Termini included, the CDR3 measures 8 amino acids. The germline V gene encodes CDR1 DFQATT and CDR2 SNEGSKA (reference sequence). Here the CDR3 reads CSARPGTS.

The V and J genes are TRBV7-2 and TRBJ1-1, with 7 bases lining up with TRBD1. V lost 5 bases to trimming and J lost 5 bases; unmatched junction nucleotides: 17. The CDR3 runs to 17 residues. Germline CDR1 reads SGHTA; CDR2 reads FQGNSA. CDR3 in amino acids: CASSPLPTGRMGTEAFF. In DNA form, the CDR3 reads TGTGCCAGCAGCCCCCTACCGACAGGGAGGATGGGGACTGAAGCTTTCTTT.

This clonotype was recorded only once. The chain joins TRBV7-9 to TRBJ2-5; possibly TRBD1 for D (6 bases). From germline, CDR1 is SEHNR and CDR2 FQNEAQ (reference sequence). With 5 bases removed from V and 9 bases from J, the gap between germline ends came to 16 bases. The CDR3 spans 13 residues. CDR3 in amino acids: CASSPGEGQPQYF. The CDR3 DNA follows: TGTGCCAGCAGCCCAGGGGAAGGCCAGCCCCAGTACTTC.

This clonotype has at least ten counts. The V call is TRBV7-8, the J call TRBJ1-1; 7 nucleotides align to TRBD1. Germline-derived CDR1 and CDR2 are SGHVS and FQNEAQ. V lost 5 bases and J lost 7; bases outside the gene matches: 7. This CDR3 contains 13 residues. CDR3 amino acids: CASSRDREGEAFF. The CDR3 nucleotides read TGTGCCAGCAGCCGAGACAGGGAAGGTGAAGCTTTCTTT.

This clonotype was counted only a few times. This sequence joins TRBV19 and TRBJ1-4, with D possibly TRBD1 on 6 matching bases. The CDR3 has 13 residues. Germline V gene data show CDR1 as LNHDA and CDR2 as SQIVND (reference sequence). V gave up 3 bases and J gave up 8 bases, with 10 bases separating them. In DNA form, the CDR3 reads TGTGCCAGTAGTATTGAGGGACAAGAAAAACTGTTTTTT. It encodes CASSIEGQEKLFF.

This chain uses TRBV6-1 with TRBJ2-7; 9 bases align to TRBD2. The V gene end was trimmed by 6 bases and the J gene end by 5 bases; junction bases not matched to a gene: 2. This CDR3 region has 12 residues. Per germline, CDR1 MNHNS and CDR2 SASEGT. DNA of the CDR3: TGTGCCAGCAGGGGACTAGCTAACGAGCAGTACTTC. This gives the protein CASRGLANEQYF.

In the case of this clonotype: The conserved phenylalanine or tryptophan is not found at the CDR3 terminus, so this likely reflects a read error. In DNA, the CDR3 is TGTGCCAGCAGCCCTGCCCCAAGTCTCTACGAGCAGTACCTC. This gives the protein CASSPAPSLYEQYL. V gene TRBV7-9 combines with J gene TRBJ2-7; no clear D. The length of the CDR3 is 14 residues. V lost 5 bases, J lost 3 bases, and 14 bases lay in between. Germline V gives CDR1 SEHNR, CDR2 FQNEAQ (reference sequence).

This clonotype came up many times. The CDR3 loop is CASGKTGTYEQYF. CDR3 nucleotides: TGTGCCAGCGGAAAGACAGGGACCTACGAGCAGTACTTC. The genes are TRBV7-9 and TRBJ2-7; 7 bases map to TRBD1. CDR1 is SEHNR and CDR2 is FQNEAQ in the germline V gene (reference sequence). The CDR3 totals 13 residues. J lost 2 bases, V lost 8 bases, and 6 bases had no gene match.